This passage covers 3 T cell receptor beta chains from one sample sequenced in a study of blood T cell repertoires in COVID-19. This table comes from immunoSEQ multiplex PCR, and its TCRdb copy is limited to in-frame clones, with some not included. The sample yields roughly 79,000 clones, 80% seen once. Input material: peripheral blood. The source of these receptors is a man aged 55 to 70 with active or convalescent COVID-19.

V usage is TRBV27 and J usage is TRBJ1-6, with D tentatively TRBD1 (5 bases). Germline V gives CDR1 MNHEY, CDR2 SMNVEV (reference sequence). This CDR3 has 18 residues. V shed 3 bases and J shed 1 base, with 16 bases lying between them. As DNA, the CDR3 is TGTGCCAGCAGTTTCCTTACTTCAGGGTTATCCTATAATTCACCCCTCCACTTT. Translated: CASSFLTSGLSYNSPLHF.

This clone has a handful of counts. The chain recombines TRBV27 with TRBJ1-6, with D possibly being TRBD1 (6 bases). V lost 6 bases and J 4 bases, leaving 10 bases between the germline ends. CDR3 length: 14 amino acids. CDR1 is MNHEY, CDR2 SMNVEV, per germline (reference sequence). CDR3 in DNA: TGTGCCAGCAGACCAAGGGGGTATAATTCACCCCTCCACTTT. Amino acid sequence: CASRPRGYNSPLHF.

The gene calls are TRBV11-1 and TRBJ2-3, with a possible D match to TRBD1 (6 bases). V shed 3 bases and J shed 5 bases, with 15 bases lying between them. This CDR3 comprises 15 residues. Germline-derived CDR1 and CDR2 are SGHAT and FQDESV (reference sequence). The CDR3 nucleotides are TGTGCCAGCAGCTTTACCTCAGGGGATCGAGATACGCAGTATTTT. Translating gives CASSFTSGDRDTQYF.